Following are 20 T cell receptor beta chains from one sample sequenced in a study of shared clonotypes between healthy human individuals (dated by TCRdb to 2020 to 2022). Receptor amplification or capture employed the immunoSEQ multiplex PCR assay. In TCRdb, the immuneACCESS table is reduced to in-frame sequences with V and J assigned. These tables do not hold every clone; where another copy was compared, an unresolved V gene accounts for under half, and the others remain unexplained. The sample contains about 2.3 million clones, less than 95% of them found a single time. 0.37% of the sample lies in the top ten. The sequencing sample was made of naive CD4+ T cells from PBMCs. What the cell subset or site label conveys for this sample: CD45RA+ positively selected. Receptors originate from a man younger than 35 in good health. Some clones in this sample may be carry-over from other donors' samples.

This chain uses TRBV6-1 with TRBJ1-2; no reliable D call. Germline CDR1 is MNHNS and CDR2 is SASEGT. The ends were cut back, 5 bases at V and 4 bases at J, with 14 bases in the middle. The CDR3 is 14 amino acids. CDR3 loop: CASSRNGGAYGYTF. The CDR3 bases are TGTGCCAGCAGTCGTAATGGCGGAGCCTATGGCTACACCTTC.

This clone was recorded only once. At the DNA level, this CDR3 is encoded by other sequences in the same sample as well. The chain has TRBV18 and TRBJ2-5; D could derive from TRBD1 or TRBD2 (5 bases each). Trimming left V 3 bases short and J 5 bases short, with 10 bases between. This CDR3 region has 13 residues. In germline, CDR1 is KGHSH, CDR2 LQKENI. In DNA, the CDR3 is TGTGCCAGCTCACCGCAGGGACGGGAGACCCAGTACTTC. This gives the protein CASSPQGRETQYF.

The chain uses TRBV28 and TRBJ2-3, with D possibly TRBD2 on 6 matching bases. This CDR3 spans 13 amino acids. V lost 5 bases to trimming and J lost 4 bases, with 10 bases between them. Germline V gene sequence: CDR1 MDHEN, CDR2 SYDVKM. As DNA, the CDR3 is TGTGCCAGCAGTCCCCGACTAGCAGATACGCAGTATTTT. Translated, it gives CASSPRLADTQYF.

This clone is a singleton in its sample. This chain joins TRBV9 and TRBJ2-2, with D perhaps being TRBD1 or TRBD2 (5 bases each). The CDR3 length is 16 residues. Trimming removed 3 bases at V and 6 bases at J, with 18 bases between. In germline, CDR1 is SGDLS, CDR2 YYNGEE. CDR3 in amino acids: CASSAISLRGAGELFF. In nucleotides, the CDR3 is TGTGCCAGCAGCGCGATTTCTTTACGGGGCGCCGGGGAGCTGTTTTTT.

The chain uses TRBV11-2 and TRBJ1-2; tentative D call: TRBD1 (5 bases). Between the trimmed V and J ends, which lost 3 bases and 3 bases, there was a span of 14 bases. Germline assignment: CDR1 SGHAT and CDR2 FQNNGV. The CDR3 is 15 amino acids. The CDR3 spells CASSLFPGLYYGYTF. The CDR3 DNA reads as TGTGCCAGCAGCTTGTTTCCGGGGCTATACTATGGCTACACCTTC.

This clone was counted once. The chain couples TRBV14 to TRBJ2-7; 7 bases map to TRBD2. The junction had 4 bases not matched to a gene; V was cut back by 5 bases and J by 3 bases. The CDR3 has 13 residues. The germline V gene has CDR1 SGHDN and CDR2 FVKESK. CDR3 nucleotide sequence: TGTGCCAGCAGCAGGGACTATTTCTACGAGCAGTACTTC. Translating gives CASSRDYFYEQYF. Complete variable domain (other parts from reference TRBV14 and TRBJ2-7): EAGVTQFPSHSVIEKGQTVTLRCDPISGHDNLYWYRRVMGKEIKFLLHFVKESKQDESGMPNNRFLAERTGGTYSTLKVQPAELEDSGVYFCASSRDYFYEQYFGPGTRLTVT.

This clone was picked up a small number of times. The same CDR3 is also encoded by other DNA sequences in this sample. The rearrangement links TRBV19 to TRBJ2-7; a weak D match, TRBD1 (7 bases). This CDR3 comprises 13 residues. CDR1 and CDR2 from the germline V gene are LNHDA and SQIVND (reference sequence). V lost 2 bases to trimming and J lost 4 bases, with 9 bases between them. The CDR3 spells CASSIQGGYEQYF. The CDR3 nucleotides are TGTGCCAGTAGTATACAGGGGGGTTACGAGCAGTACTTC.

The chain is built from TRBV7-9 and TRBJ2-6; D is undetermined. V lost 7 bases to trimming and J lost 2 bases, with 6 bases between them. This CDR3 is built from 13 residues. Looked up from germline, CDR1 is SEHNR and CDR2 is FQNEAQ (reference sequence). The CDR3 reads CASTLTGANVLTF. The CDR3 nucleotides read TGTGCCAGCACCCTAACTGGGGCCAACGTCCTGACTTTC.

The V and J genes are TRBV11-2 and TRBJ1-1, with 9 bases identical to TRBD1. V was pared by 2 bases and J by 5 bases, with 3 bases of the junction left unmatched. Germline CDR1 is SGHAT and CDR2 is FQNNGV. CDR3 length: 14 amino acids. CDR3 DNA sequence: TGTGCCAGCAGCTTACAACAGGGGGCGACTGAAGCTTTCTTT. The encoded protein is CASSLQQGATEAFF.

This rearrangement joins TRBV18 to TRBJ2-1; 13 bases align to TRBD2. Germline CDR1 KGHSH, CDR2 LQKENI. There are 19 residues in the CDR3. V gave up 2 bases and J gave up 0 bases; unmatched junction bases: 7. CDR3: CASSPKGGLAGSSYNEQFF. CDR3 coding DNA: TGTGCCAGCTCACCAAAGGGGGGACTAGCGGGAAGCTCCTACAATGAGCAGTTCTTC.

The chain couples TRBV9 to TRBJ2-1; maybe TRBD2 (6 bases). Trimming took off 3 bases at V and 8 bases at J, with 12 bases between the two ends. The CDR3 is 13 amino acids. CDR1 SGDLS and CDR2 YYNGEE come from the germline V gene. The CDR3 nucleotides read TGTGCCAGCAGCGCACTAGCTGGCTATGAGCAGTTCTTC. Amino acids: CASSALAGYEQFF.

On this clone itself: The sample holds other DNA sequences that translate to the same CDR3. The rearrangement joins TRBV20-1 to TRBJ1-2; D gene ambiguous. The CDR3 has 11 residues. Trimming cost V 2 bases and J 5 bases, with 6 bases left between them. The germline CDR1 and CDR2 sequences are DFQATT and SNEGSKA (reference sequence). Here the CDR3 reads CSARLDYGYTF. The DNA for the CDR3 is TGCAGTGCTAGATTAGATTATGGCTACACCTTC.

The V and J genes are TRBV5-1 and TRBJ2-1, with 7 bases fitting TRBD2. The germline gives CDR1 SGHRS, CDR2 YFSETQ. Trimming at V came to 4 bases and at J to 7 bases, leaving 14 bases not matched to a gene. This CDR3 is 16 amino acids long. The CDR3 DNA sequence: TGCGCCAGCAGCCCTGGAGGCGGCGGGAGACGAAATGAGCAGTTCTTC. This gives the protein CASSPGGGGRRNEQFF.

This rearrangement joins TRBV19 to TRBJ1-2; D might be TRBD1 (5 bases). CDR1 and CDR2 from the germline V gene are LNHDA and SQIVND (reference sequence). Trimming cost V 3 bases and J 2 bases, with 25 bases left between them. The CDR3 loop spans 19 amino acids. The CDR3 nucleotides are TGTGCCAGTAGTATGATGGGCCTATCCCACAGGACCGTCAACTATGGCTACACCTTC. Its protein product is CASSMMGLSHRTVNYGYTF.

This clone was found once. One end of the junction varies from germline; a read error may be responsible. This chain uses TRBV14 with TRBJ1-2; TRBD1 matches 9 bases. The length of the CDR3 is 16 residues. From germline, CDR1 is SGHDN and CDR2 FVKESK. The CDR3 is CASSQVYRGPNYGYTF. CDR3 DNA: TGTGCCAGCAGTCAAGTGTACAGGGGGCCTAACTATGGCTACACCTTC.

The V gene is TRBV14, the J gene TRBJ1-1; unclear D gene. CDR1 is SGHDN, CDR2 FVKESK, per germline. Trimming took 2 bases from V and 0 from J, leaving 13 bases between them. This CDR3 contains 16 residues. CDR3 nucleotide sequence: TGTGCCAGCAGCCAACAGGAAACCGTGATGAACACTGAAGCTTTCTTT. Translation: CASSQQETVMNTEAFF. Full variable domain (remainder filled in from reference TRBV14 and TRBJ1-1): EAGVTQFPSHSVIEKGQTVTLRCDPISGHDNLYWYRRVMGKEIKFLLHFVKESKQDESGMPNNRFLAERTGGTYSTLKVQPAELEDSGVYFCASSQQETVMNTEAFFGQGTRLTVV.

V usage is TRBV6-4 and J usage is TRBJ2-3; TRBD2 agrees at 7 bases. Germline trimming cut 6 bases from V and 1 base from J; bases unmatched to any gene: 10. The CDR3 runs 16 residues. The germline CDR1 and CDR2 sequences are MRHNA and SNTAGT. CDR3 region: CASRGSGIGGTDTQYF. CDR3 DNA sequence: TGTGCCAGCAGGGGGAGCGGGATAGGTGGCACAGATACGCAGTATTTT.

Worth noting for this clone: In the same sample, other DNA sequences code for this CDR3. This sequence joins TRBV5-1 and TRBJ1-2; no clear D gene. Germline assignment: CDR1 SGHRS and CDR2 YFSETQ. The CDR3 totals 13 residues. Deletions cut 2 bases from V and 3 bases from J, with 8 bases between. The CDR3 is CASSFGGDYGYTF. CDR3 coding DNA: TGCGCCAGCAGCTTTGGCGGCGACTATGGCTACACCTTC.

The genes are TRBV4-1 and TRBJ1-1; D unclear. V was cut by 0 bases and J by 4 bases, with 6 bases left in between. The CDR3 covers 13 residues. Germline assignment: CDR1 MGHRA and CDR2 YSYEKL. CDR3: CASSQELGTEAFF. In nucleotides, the CDR3 is TGCGCCAGCAGCCAAGAGTTGGGCACTGAAGCTTTCTTT.

The rearrangement uses TRBV4-1 and TRBJ2-1; tentatively, D is TRBD1 or TRBD2 (5 bases each). The CDR3 covers 15 residues. Germline V lookup: CDR1 MGHRA, CDR2 YSYEKL. V was cut by 4 bases and J by 10 bases, with 20 bases left in between. The DNA of the CDR3 is TGCGCCAGCAGCCCTCCCGGGACGGCTGTCGAAGAGCAGTTCTTC. Translated: CASSPPGTAVEEQFF.